The 9 T cell receptor beta chains reported below all come from one sample, sequenced in a study of blood T cell repertoires in COVID-19. Method: immunoSEQ multiplex PCR; TCRdb's copy keeps in-frame clones and lacks some. The repertoire holds around 200,000 clones, with around 88% as singletons. The specimen sequenced was PBMCs or T cells enriched from blood (not recorded which). Receptors were obtained from a woman aged 25 to 39 who had been exposed to COVID-19.

The gene calls are TRBV2 and TRBJ1-2; D is possibly TRBD1 (5 bases). The germline CDR1 and CDR2 sequences are SNHLY and FYNNEI. V was cut by 8 bases and J by 5 bases, with 18 bases left in between. This CDR3 has 14 residues. CDR3 protein: CASQENQGFYGYTF. DNA of the CDR3: TGTGCCAGCCAAGAGAACCAGGGTTTTTATGGCTACACCTTC.

The chain joins TRBV5-1 to TRBJ2-3, with TRBD1 as a possible D gene (6 bases). CDR3 size: 16 residues. The germline CDR1 and CDR2 sequences are SGHRS and YFSETQ. V lost 0 bases and J lost 3, with 14 bases in between. The CDR3 sequence: CASSLVQGRYTDTQYF. The CDR3 DNA follows: TGCGCCAGCAGCTTGGTTCAGGGGCGATATACAGATACGCAGTATTTT.

The rearrangement joins TRBV3-1 (or the pseudogene TRBV3-2) to TRBJ1-2; 10 bases map to TRBD1. After removal of 1 base from V and 4 bases from J, the junction contained 3 bases not matched to a gene. From germline, CDR1 is LGHDT and CDR2 YNNKEL (reference sequence). The CDR3 loop spans 15 amino acids. CDR3 sequence: CASSQGDRGSYGYTF. The CDR3 nucleotides are TGTGCCAGCAGCCAAGGGGACAGGGGTTCCTATGGCTACACCTTC.

This chain uses TRBV4-1 with TRBJ1-2; the D is unclear. The CDR3 length is 14 residues. Trimming pared 0 bases from V and 2 bases from J, leaving 7 bases between. CDR1 MGHRA and CDR2 YSYEKL come from the germline V gene. In DNA form, the CDR3 reads TGCGCCAGCAGCCAAGATCGGGTCAACTATGGCTACACCTTC. Residues: CASSQDRVNYGYTF.

This chain connects TRBV7-8 to TRBJ1-5; 7 positions agree with TRBD1. V gave up 2 bases and J gave up 2 bases; unmatched junction bases: 3. CDR3 length: 15 amino acids. Germline values: CDR1 SGHVS, CDR2 FQNEAQ. CDR3 sequence (DNA): TGTGCCAGCAGCTTAAGGGGGCAGGGCAATCAGCCCCAGCATTTT. It codes for CASSLRGQGNQPQHF.

This rearrangement joins TRBV6-5 to TRBJ1-4; 7 nucleotides agree with TRBD1. Germline CDR1 is MNHEY and CDR2 is SVGAGI. This CDR3 contains 15 residues. The ends lost 0 bases at V and 8 bases at J; junction bases unmatched: 6. For the CDR3, the DNA is TGTGCCAGCAGTTACTCTGCAGGGGGAGGCGAAAAACTGTTTTTT. It codes for CASSYSAGGGEKLFF.

This chain joins TRBV12-5 and TRBJ2-1; D unresolved. Trimming removed 7 bases at V and 4 bases at J, with 5 bases between. The V gene's germline CDR1 is LGHNT and CDR2 FRNRAP. The CDR3 is made up of 11 amino acids. CDR3 region: CASAHYNEQFF. CDR3 DNA sequence: TGTGCTAGTGCCCATTACAATGAGCAGTTCTTC.

V gene TRBV6-5 combines with J gene TRBJ1-5; 7 bases match TRBD1. This CDR3 region has 15 residues. The germline V gene has CDR1 MNHEY and CDR2 SVGAGI. J lost 8 bases, V lost 6 bases, and 13 bases had no gene match. The DNA of the CDR3 is TGTGCCAGCAGGGGGACAGATACGCAGGGGGAGCCCCAGCATTTT. Protein: CASRGTDTQGEPQHF.

The chain employs TRBV2 and TRBJ1-1, with D unclear. The CDR3 sequence is 13 residues long. Germline CDR1 SNHLY, CDR2 FYNNEI. The V end was cut by 7 bases, the J end by 1 base, with 10 bases between. The CDR3 region has the DNA TGTGCCAGCACCAGACAAGAGAACACTGAAGCTTTCTTT. Its translation: CASTRQENTEAFF.